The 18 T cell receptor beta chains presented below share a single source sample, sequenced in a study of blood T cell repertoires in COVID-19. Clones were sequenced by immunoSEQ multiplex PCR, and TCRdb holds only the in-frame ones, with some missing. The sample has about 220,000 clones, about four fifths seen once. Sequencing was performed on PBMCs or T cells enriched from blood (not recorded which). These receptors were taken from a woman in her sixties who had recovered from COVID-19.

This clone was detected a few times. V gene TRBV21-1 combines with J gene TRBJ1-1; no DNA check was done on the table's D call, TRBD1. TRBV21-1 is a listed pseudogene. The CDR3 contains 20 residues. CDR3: CASSTRSPLQTGLRDTEAFF. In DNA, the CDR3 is TGTGCCAGCAGCACCCGCTCGCCTCTCCAGACAGGTCTAAGGGACACTGAAGCTTTCTTT.

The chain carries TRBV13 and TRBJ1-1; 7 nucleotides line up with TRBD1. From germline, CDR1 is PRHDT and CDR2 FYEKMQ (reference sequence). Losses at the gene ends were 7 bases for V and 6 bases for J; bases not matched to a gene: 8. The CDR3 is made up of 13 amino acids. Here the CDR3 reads CASTLTGSAEAFF. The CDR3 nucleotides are TGTGCCAGCACCCTGACAGGGTCGGCTGAAGCTTTCTTT.

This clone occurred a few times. The CDR3 DNA reads as TGTGCCAGCAGTTTATCATTTTTGGGGCAGAATGAAGCTTTCTTT. It specifies CASSLSFLGQNEAFF. This chain uses TRBV27 with TRBJ1-1, with TRBD1 as a possible D gene (5 bases). V was trimmed by 0 bases and J by 7 bases, leaving 15 bases between them. Germline assignment: CDR1 MNHEY and CDR2 SMNVEV (reference sequence). The length of the CDR3 is 15 residues.

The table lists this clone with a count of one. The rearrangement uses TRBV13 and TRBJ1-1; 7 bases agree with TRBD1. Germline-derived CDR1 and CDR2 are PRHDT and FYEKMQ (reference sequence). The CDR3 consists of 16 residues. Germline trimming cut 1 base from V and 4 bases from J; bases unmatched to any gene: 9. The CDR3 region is CASSLEGGSAGTEAFF. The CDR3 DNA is TGTGCCAGCAGCTTAGAAGGGGGCAGCGCGGGCACTGAAGCTTTCTTT.

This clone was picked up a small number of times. CDR3 bases: TGTGCCAGCAGCTTAGACGGACAGGGGCCCCTCGCGGGCTACACCTTC. This translates into CASSLDGQGPLAGYTF. The J gene is TRBJ1-2, the V gene TRBV11-2; 9 bases line up with TRBD1. The CDR3 is 16 amino acids. Germline-derived CDR1 and CDR2 are SGHAT and FQNNGV. Losses at the gene ends were 0 bases for V and 8 bases for J; bases not matched to a gene: 10.

This CDR3 is CASSYSRASGSYEQYF. The CDR3 region has the DNA TGTGCCAGCAGTTACTCGAGGGCTAGCGGTTCCTACGAGCAGTACTTC. The rearrangement links TRBV6-5 to TRBJ2-7; TRBD2 agrees at 7 bases. V was clipped by 0 bases and J by 1 base; unmatched bases: 6. This CDR3 comprises 16 residues. Germline V gene sequence: CDR1 MNHEY, CDR2 SVGAGI.

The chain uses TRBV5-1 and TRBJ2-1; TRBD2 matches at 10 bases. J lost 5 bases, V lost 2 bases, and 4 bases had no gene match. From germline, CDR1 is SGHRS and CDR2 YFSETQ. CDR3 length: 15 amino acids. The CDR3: CASSFLAGVDNEQFF. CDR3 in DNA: TGCGCCAGCAGCTTTCTAGCGGGGGTCGACAATGAGCAGTTCTTC.

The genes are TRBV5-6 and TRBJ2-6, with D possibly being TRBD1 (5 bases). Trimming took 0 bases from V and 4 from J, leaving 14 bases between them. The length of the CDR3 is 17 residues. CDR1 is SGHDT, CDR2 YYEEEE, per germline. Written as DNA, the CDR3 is TGTGCCAGCAGCTTGGAGCCAGGGCCCCTAGGGGCCAACGTCCTGACTTTC. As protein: CASSLEPGPLGANVLTF.

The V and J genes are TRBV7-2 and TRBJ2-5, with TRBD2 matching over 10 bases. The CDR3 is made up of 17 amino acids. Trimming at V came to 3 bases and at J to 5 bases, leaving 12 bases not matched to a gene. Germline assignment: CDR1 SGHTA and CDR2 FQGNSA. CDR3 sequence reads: CASSFLSSGGAGETQYF. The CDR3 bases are TGTGCCAGCAGCTTTCTGTCCAGCGGGGGGGCCGGTGAGACCCAGTACTTC.

The CDR3 coding sequence is TGCAGCGTGTCCCTAGCGGGGGGCACCATGCAAGAGACCCAGTACTTC. Amino acids: CSVSLAGGTMQETQYF. The chain is built from TRBV29-1 and TRBJ2-5; 11 positions match TRBD2. The trim removed 6 bases at V and 2 bases at J, leaving 11 bases unmatched. From germline, CDR1 is SQVTM and CDR2 ANQGSEA. This CDR3 has 16 residues.

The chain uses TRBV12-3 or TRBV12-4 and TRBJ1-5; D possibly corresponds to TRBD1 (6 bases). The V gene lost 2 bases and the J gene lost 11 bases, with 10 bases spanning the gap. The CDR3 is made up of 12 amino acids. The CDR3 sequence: CASSLMTGTQHF. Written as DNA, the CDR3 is TGTGCCAGCAGTTTAATGACAGGTACCCAGCATTTT.

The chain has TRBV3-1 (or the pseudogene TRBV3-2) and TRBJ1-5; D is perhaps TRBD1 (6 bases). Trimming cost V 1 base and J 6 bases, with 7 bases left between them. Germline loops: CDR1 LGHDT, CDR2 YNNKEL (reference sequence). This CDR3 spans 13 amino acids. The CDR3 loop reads CASSQGGLQPQHF. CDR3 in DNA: TGTGCCAGCAGCCAAGGGGGGCTTCAGCCCCAGCATTTT.

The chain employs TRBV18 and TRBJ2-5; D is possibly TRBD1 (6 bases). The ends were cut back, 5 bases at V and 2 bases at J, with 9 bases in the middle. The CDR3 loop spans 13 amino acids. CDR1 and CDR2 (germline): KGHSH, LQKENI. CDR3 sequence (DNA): TGTGCCAGCTCAGCAGGGGAACAAGAGACCCAGTACTTC. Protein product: CASSAGEQETQYF.

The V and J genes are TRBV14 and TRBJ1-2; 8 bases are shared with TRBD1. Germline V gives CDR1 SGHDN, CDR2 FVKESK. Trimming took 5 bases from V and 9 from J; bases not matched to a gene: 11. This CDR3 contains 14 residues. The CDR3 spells CASSTGGAGGSYTF. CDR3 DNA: TGTGCCAGCAGCACCGGCGGGGCAGGGGGCAGCTACACCTTC.

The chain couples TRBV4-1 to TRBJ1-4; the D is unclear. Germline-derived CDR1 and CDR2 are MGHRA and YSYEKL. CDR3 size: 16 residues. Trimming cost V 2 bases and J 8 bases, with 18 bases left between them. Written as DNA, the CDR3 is TGCGCCAGCAGCCAAACCACGTTGACTATGAGCGAAAAACTGTTTTTT. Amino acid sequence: CASSQTTLTMSEKLFF.

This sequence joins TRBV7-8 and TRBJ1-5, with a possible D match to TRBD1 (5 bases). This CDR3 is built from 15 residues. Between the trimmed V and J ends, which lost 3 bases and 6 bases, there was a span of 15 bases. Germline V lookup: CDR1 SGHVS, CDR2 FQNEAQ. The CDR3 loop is CASSFNAGSTQPQHF. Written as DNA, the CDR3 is TGTGCCAGCAGCTTCAATGCAGGGTCGACTCAGCCCCAGCATTTT.

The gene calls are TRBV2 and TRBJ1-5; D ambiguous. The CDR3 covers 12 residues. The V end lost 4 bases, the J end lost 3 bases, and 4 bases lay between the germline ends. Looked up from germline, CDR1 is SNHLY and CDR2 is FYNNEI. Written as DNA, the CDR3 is TGTGCCAGCAGTGGCGACAATCAGCCCCAGCATTTT. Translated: CASSGDNQPQHF.

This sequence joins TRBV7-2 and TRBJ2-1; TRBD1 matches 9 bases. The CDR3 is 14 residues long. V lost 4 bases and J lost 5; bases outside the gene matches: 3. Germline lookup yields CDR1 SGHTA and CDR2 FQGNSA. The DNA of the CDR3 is TGTGCCAGCAGCTCACAGGGGGCGAACAATGAGCAGTTCTTC. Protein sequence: CASSSQGANNEQFF.